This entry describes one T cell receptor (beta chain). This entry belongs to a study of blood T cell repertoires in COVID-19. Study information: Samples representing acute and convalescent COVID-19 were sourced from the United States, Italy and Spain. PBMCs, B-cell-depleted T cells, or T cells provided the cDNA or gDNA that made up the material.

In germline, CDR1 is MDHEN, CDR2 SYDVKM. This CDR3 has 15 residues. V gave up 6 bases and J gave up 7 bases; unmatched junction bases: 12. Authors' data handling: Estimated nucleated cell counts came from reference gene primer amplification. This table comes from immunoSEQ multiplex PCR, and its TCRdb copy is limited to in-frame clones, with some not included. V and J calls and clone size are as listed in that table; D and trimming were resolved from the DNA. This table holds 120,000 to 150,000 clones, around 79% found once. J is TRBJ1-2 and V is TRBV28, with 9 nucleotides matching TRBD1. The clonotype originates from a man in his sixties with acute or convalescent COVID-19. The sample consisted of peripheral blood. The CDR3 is CASRDPGTGMGGYTF. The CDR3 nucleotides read TGTGCCAGCAGGGACCCTGGGACAGGGATGGGTGGCTACACCTTC.